This entry lists 9 T cell receptor beta chains sequenced from one sample in a study of PD-L1 blockade in urothelial cancer. Time point denoted: peripheral blood 6 weeks after treatment start. The protocol was immunoSEQ multiplex PCR, while the TCRdb copy is restricted to in-frame clones and leaves out a portion. The sample lists about 45,000 clones; around 80% were seen once. The sample consisted of PBMCs, taken around atezolizumab (anti-PD-L1) treatment. These receptors all come from a man between 60 and 75 years old with urothelial cancer.

This clone was seen just once. The J gene is TRBJ2-5, the V gene TRBV12-5; 7 nucleotides align to TRBD1. The CDR3 consists of 12 residues. Losses at the gene ends were 6 bases for V and 5 bases for J; bases not matched to a gene: 3. In germline, CDR1 is LGHNT, CDR2 FRNRAP. The CDR3 protein is CASGMTGETQYF. CDR3 nucleotide sequence: TGTGCTAGTGGGATGACAGGGGAGACCCAGTACTTC.

The gene calls are TRBV10-2 and TRBJ2-7; no reliable D call. The CDR3 length is 11 residues. Germline V gives CDR1 WSHSY, CDR2 SAAADI. V gave up 1 base and J gave up 5 bases, with 3 bases separating them. The CDR3 DNA is TGCGCCAGCAGTGAGTTCAACGAGCAGTACTTC. It yields the protein CASSEFNEQYF.

The chain links TRBV21-1 to TRBJ1-2; TRBD1 is taken as the D call from the table, unchecked against the DNA. TRBV21-1 has pseudogene status. CDR3 size: 15 residues. The CDR3 loop is CASSKGPGTNYGYTF. CDR3 sequence (DNA): TGTGCCAGCAGCAAAGGCCCAGGGACTAACTATGGCTACACCTTC.

This clone occurred a few times. The chain is built from TRBV7-8 and TRBJ2-7; D unclear. Germline V gives CDR1 SGHVS, CDR2 FQNEAQ. CDR3 size: 15 residues. V was cut by 6 bases and J by 0 bases, with 15 bases left in between. CDR3 region: CASSQKAGPSYEQYF. CDR3 coding DNA: TGTGCCAGCAGTCAAAAGGCAGGTCCCTCCTACGAGCAGTACTTC. Full variable domain (outside the CDR3, taken from reference TRBV7-8 and TRBJ2-7): GAGVSQSPRYKVAKRGQDVALRCDPISGHVSLFWYQQALGQGPEFLTYFQNEAQLDKSGLPSDRFFAERPEGSVSTLKIQRTQQEDSAVYLCASSQKAGPSYEQYFGPGTRLTVT.

The count of this clone is one. V usage is TRBV6-1 and J usage is TRBJ1-2; maybe TRBD1 (6 bases). The CDR3 covers 14 residues. Trimming removed 4 bases at V and 5 bases at J, with 14 bases between. The germline CDR1 and CDR2 sequences are MNHNS and SASEGT. The CDR3 nucleotides read TGTGCCAGCAGTGTCGGGGGGCGAGTATATGGCTACACCTTC. Amino acids: CASSVGGRVYGYTF.

V gene TRBV5-1 combines with J gene TRBJ1-1, with D possibly matching TRBD1 (6 bases). Trimming cost V 2 bases and J 1 base, with 9 bases left between them. The CDR3 spans 14 residues. CDR1 is SGHRS, CDR2 YFSETQ, per germline. The CDR3 protein is CASSFSTGNTEAFF. Here the CDR3 DNA reads TGCGCCAGCAGCTTCTCGACAGGGAACACTGAAGCTTTCTTT. Full variable domain (rest looked up from reference TRBV5-1 and TRBJ1-1): KAGVTQTPRYLIKTRGQQVTLSCSPISGHRSVSWYQQTPGQGLQFLFEYFSETQRNKGNFPGRFSGRQFSNSRSEMNVSTLELGDSALYLCASSFSTGNTEAFFGQGTRLTVV.

The chain joins TRBV5-5 to TRBJ1-2, with D unclear. CDR1 and CDR2 (germline): SGHKS, YYEKEE (reference sequence). V was trimmed by 0 bases and J by 4 bases, leaving 10 bases between them. The CDR3 runs to 14 residues. This CDR3 is CASSLEAGPYGYTF. In DNA, the CDR3 is TGTGCCAGCAGCTTGGAAGCAGGTCCCTATGGCTACACCTTC.

V usage is TRBV5-8 and J usage is TRBJ2-5, with D possibly matching TRBD2 (5 bases). The V gene lost 1 base and the J gene lost 2 bases, with 15 bases spanning the gap. CDR1 and CDR2 (germline): SGHTS, YDEGEE. The CDR3 sequence is 16 residues long. The CDR3: CASSLIFLTNQETQYF. The CDR3 coding sequence is TGTGCCAGCAGCTTGATTTTCCTGACTAATCAAGAGACCCAGTACTTC.

J is TRBJ1-4 and V is TRBV25-1; no firm D call. Germline loops: CDR1 MGHDK, CDR2 SYGVNS. The CDR3 is 11 residues long. The germline V and J ends were trimmed by 3 bases and 6 bases, with 2 bases remaining between them. CDR3 region: CASSDYEKLFF. DNA of the CDR3: TGTGCCAGCAGTGACTATGAAAAACTGTTTTTT.